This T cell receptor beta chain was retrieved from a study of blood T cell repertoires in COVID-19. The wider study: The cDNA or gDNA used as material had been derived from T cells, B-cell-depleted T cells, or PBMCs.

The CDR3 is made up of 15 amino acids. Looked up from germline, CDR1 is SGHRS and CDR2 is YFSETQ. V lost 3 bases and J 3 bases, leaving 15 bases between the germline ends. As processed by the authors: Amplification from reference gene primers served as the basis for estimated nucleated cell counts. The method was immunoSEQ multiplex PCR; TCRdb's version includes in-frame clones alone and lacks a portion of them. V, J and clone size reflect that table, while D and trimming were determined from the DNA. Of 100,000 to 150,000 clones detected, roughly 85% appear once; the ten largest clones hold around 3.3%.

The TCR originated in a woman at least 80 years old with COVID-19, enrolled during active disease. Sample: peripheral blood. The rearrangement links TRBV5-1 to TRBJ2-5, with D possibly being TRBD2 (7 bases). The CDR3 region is CASSWGRGREETQYF. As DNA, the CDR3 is TGCGCCAGCAGCTGGGGGCGGGGGCGCGAAGAGACCCAGTACTTC.